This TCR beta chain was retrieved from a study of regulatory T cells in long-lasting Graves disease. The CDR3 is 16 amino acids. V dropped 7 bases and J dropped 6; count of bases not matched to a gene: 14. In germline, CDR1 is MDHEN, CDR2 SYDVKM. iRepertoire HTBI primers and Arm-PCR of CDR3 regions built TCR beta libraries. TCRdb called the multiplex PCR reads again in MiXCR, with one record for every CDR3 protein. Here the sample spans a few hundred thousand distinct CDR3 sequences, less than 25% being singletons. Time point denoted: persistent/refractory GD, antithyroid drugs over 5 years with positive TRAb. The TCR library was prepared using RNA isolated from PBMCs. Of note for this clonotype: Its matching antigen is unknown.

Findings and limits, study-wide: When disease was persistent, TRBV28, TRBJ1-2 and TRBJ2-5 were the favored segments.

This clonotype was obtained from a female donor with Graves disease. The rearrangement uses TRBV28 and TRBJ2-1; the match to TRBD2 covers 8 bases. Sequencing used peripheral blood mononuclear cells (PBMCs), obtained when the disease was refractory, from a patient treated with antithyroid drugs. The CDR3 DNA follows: TGTGCCAGCACCCCAGTCCCCACTAGCGGTAGCAATGAGCAGTTCTTC. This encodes CASTPVPTSGSNEQFF.